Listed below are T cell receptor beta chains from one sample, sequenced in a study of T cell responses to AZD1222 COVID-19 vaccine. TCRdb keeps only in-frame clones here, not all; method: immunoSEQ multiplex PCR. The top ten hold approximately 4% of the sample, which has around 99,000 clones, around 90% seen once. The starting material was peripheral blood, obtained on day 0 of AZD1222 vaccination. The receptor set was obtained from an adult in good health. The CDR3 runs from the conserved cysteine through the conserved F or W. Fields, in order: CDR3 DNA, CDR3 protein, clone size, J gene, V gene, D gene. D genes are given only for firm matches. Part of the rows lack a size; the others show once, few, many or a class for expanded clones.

CDR3nt: TGCGCCAGCAGCTTGGATCGAGTGAGGATCAATGAGCAGTTCTTC; CDR3aa: CASSLDRVRINEQFF; abundance: NA; j_gene: TRBJ2-1; v_gene: TRBV5-1; d_gene: NA
CDR3nt: TGTGCCAGCAGCTTGACAGGAATAGGGAACACTGAAGCTTTCTTT; CDR3aa: CASSLTGIGNTEAFF; abundance: NA; j_gene: TRBJ1-1; v_gene: TRBV5-4; d_gene: NA
CDR3nt: TGTGCCAGCAGCTTAGTTCCGAATTCACCCCTCCACTTT; CDR3aa: CASSLVPNSPLHF; abundance: once; j_gene: TRBJ1-6; v_gene: TRBV7-9; d_gene: NA
CDR3nt: TGTGCCAGCAGCGTAGCAGCTGGGGGGAATTCACCCCTCCACTTT; CDR3aa: CASSVAAGGNSPLHF; abundance: NA; j_gene: TRBJ1-6; v_gene: TRBV9; d_gene: NA
CDR3nt: TGTGCCAGCAGCCAGGATACCGACTTTTTCACCGGGGAGCTGTTTTTT; CDR3aa: CASSQDTDFFTGELFF; abundance: NA; j_gene: TRBJ2-2; v_gene: TRBV4-2; d_gene: NA
CDR3nt: TGTGCCAGCTGGGGGACGTCTGGAAACACCATATATTTT; CDR3aa: CASWGTSGNTIYF; abundance: once; j_gene: TRBJ1-3; v_gene: TRBV28; d_gene: NA
CDR3nt: TGTGCCAGCAGCTTAGCAAATCCAACGGCCTATGGCTACACCTTC; CDR3aa: CASSLANPTAYGYTF; abundance: NA; j_gene: TRBJ1-2; v_gene: TRBV7-9; d_gene: NA
CDR3nt: TGCGCCAGCAGCTTGACCCAACTAGCGAATGAGCAGTTCTTC; CDR3aa: CASSLTQLANEQFF; abundance: NA; j_gene: TRBJ2-1; v_gene: TRBV5-1; d_gene: TRBD2
CDR3nt: TGTGCCAGCAGCCTGCTGGTCCCGGGGACTGAAGCTTTCTTT; CDR3aa: CASSLLVPGTEAFF; abundance: NA; j_gene: TRBJ1-1; v_gene: TRBV13; d_gene: NA
CDR3nt: TGTGCCAGCAGTCCCTCAATGGGGCGGGGAGGGACCCAGTACTTC; CDR3aa: CASSPSMGRGGTQYF; abundance: NA; j_gene: TRBJ2-5; v_gene: TRBV2; d_gene: NA
CDR3nt: TGTGCCAGCAGCGGGACAGGGGAATCTGGGTACACCTTC; CDR3aa: CASSGTGESGYTF; abundance: NA; j_gene: TRBJ1-2; v_gene: TRBV9; d_gene: TRBD1
CDR3nt: TGTGCCATCACTGAAGCTAACTATGGCTACACCTTC; CDR3aa: CAITEANYGYTF; abundance: NA; j_gene: TRBJ1-2; v_gene: TRBV7-6; d_gene: NA
CDR3nt: TGTGCCAGCAGCCTCGGACTGACTGATTCACCCCTCCACTTT; CDR3aa: CASSLGLTDSPLHF; abundance: NA; j_gene: TRBJ1-6; v_gene: TRBV6-5; d_gene: NA
CDR3nt: TGTGCCAGCAGCCGAGGACAGCGGGGCTACACCTTC; CDR3aa: CASSRGQRGYTF; abundance: NA; j_gene: TRBJ1-2; v_gene: TRBV6-5; d_gene: NA
CDR3nt: TGTGCCAGCTCACCAAGACCTCCGGGACAGGGCGATGAAAAACTGTTTTTT; CDR3aa: CASSPRPPGQGDEKLFF; abundance: NA; j_gene: TRBJ1-4; v_gene: TRBV18; d_gene: TRBD1
CDR3nt: TGTGCCAGCAGTTTCGGGTTGCAAGACTCTAATCAGCCCCAGCATTTT; CDR3aa: CASSFGLQDSNQPQHF; abundance: NA; j_gene: TRBJ1-5; v_gene: TRBV5-4; d_gene: NA
CDR3nt: TGTGCCTGGAGTGTCCTAACGAACACTGAAGCTTTCTTT; CDR3aa: CAWSVLTNTEAFF; abundance: NA; j_gene: TRBJ1-1; v_gene: TRBV30; d_gene: NA
CDR3nt: TGCAGTGCTAGTTCGGCAGTTGAGGGTGAAAAACTGTTTTTT; CDR3aa: CSASSAVEGEKLFF; abundance: NA; j_gene: TRBJ1-4; v_gene: TRBV20-1; d_gene: NA
CDR3nt: TGTGCCAGTAGCCCCAGGGTCCCCAGCACAGATACGCAGTATTTT; CDR3aa: CASSPRVPSTDTQYF; abundance: NA; j_gene: TRBJ2-3; v_gene: TRBV19; d_gene: NA
CDR3nt: TGCAGCGTTGATGTGGGGGTGAACACTGAAGCTTTCTTT; CDR3aa: CSVDVGVNTEAFF; abundance: NA; j_gene: TRBJ1-1; v_gene: TRBV29-1; d_gene: NA
CDR3nt: TGTGCCAGCAGTTTTGATCACGGCTACACCTTC; CDR3aa: CASSFDHGYTF; abundance: NA; j_gene: TRBJ1-2; v_gene: TRBV12-3/TRBV12-4; d_gene: NA
CDR3nt: TGTGCCAGCTCACCGCGAGTAGTTGGCACCGGGGAGCTGTTTTTT; CDR3aa: CASSPRVVGTGELFF; abundance: once; j_gene: TRBJ2-2; v_gene: TRBV18; d_gene: NA
CDR3nt: TGTGCCAGCAGCGTAGAGGGGTCGAATGGCTACACCTTC; CDR3aa: CASSVEGSNGYTF; abundance: NA; j_gene: TRBJ1-2; v_gene: TRBV9; d_gene: NA
CDR3nt: TGTGCCAGCAGAGGCGGGGGGCGCTCCGCTTATGAGCAGTACTTC; CDR3aa: CASRGGGRSAYEQYF; abundance: NA; j_gene: TRBJ2-7; v_gene: TRBV7-2; d_gene: TRBD2
CDR3nt: TGTGCCAGCAGCCTAGGTACCGGGATAAGGCACTCTGGAAACACCATATATTTT; CDR3aa: CASSLGTGIRHSGNTIYF; abundance: NA; j_gene: TRBJ1-3; v_gene: TRBV7-2; d_gene: NA
CDR3nt: TGTGCCAGCTCACCACCGGACGGTCGAAACACCATATATTTT; CDR3aa: CASSPPDGRNTIYF; abundance: NA; j_gene: TRBJ1-3; v_gene: TRBV18; d_gene: NA
CDR3nt: TGTGCCAGCAGCCTTACCTCCGGGGTTTACCCCGGGGAGCTGTTTTTT; CDR3aa: CASSLTSGVYPGELFF; abundance: once; j_gene: TRBJ2-2; v_gene: TRBV3-1/TRBV3-2; d_gene: NA
CDR3nt: TGTGCCAGCAGCTCATCCGGGAAATTTAATGAAGCTTTCTTT; CDR3aa: CASSSSGKFNEAFF; abundance: NA; j_gene: TRBJ1-1; v_gene: TRBV11-1; d_gene: NA
CDR3nt: TGTGCCAGCAGCTCCGGGACAGGGGGCAATCAGCCCCAGCATTTT; CDR3aa: CASSSGTGGNQPQHF; abundance: NA; j_gene: TRBJ1-5; v_gene: TRBV7-2; d_gene: TRBD1
CDR3nt: TGTGCCAGCAGCCCGAGATCGCGTGAGCAAGAGACCCAGTACTTC; CDR3aa: CASSPRSREQETQYF; abundance: NA; j_gene: TRBJ2-5; v_gene: TRBV11-2; d_gene: NA
CDR3nt: TGTGCCAGCTACGAGGTTGGGGGCGGCTATGGCTACACCTTC; CDR3aa: CASYEVGGGYGYTF; abundance: NA; j_gene: TRBJ1-2; v_gene: TRBV6-5; d_gene: NA
CDR3nt: TGTGCCAGCAGTTACTCCTCCGGGGGGGCCTATGGCTACACCTTC; CDR3aa: CASSYSSGGAYGYTF; abundance: NA; j_gene: TRBJ1-2; v_gene: TRBV6-5; d_gene: NA
CDR3nt: TGTGCCAGCAGTTACTCGTCAGGGCCCTACGAGCAGTACTTC; CDR3aa: CASSYSSGPYEQYF; abundance: once; j_gene: TRBJ2-7; v_gene: TRBV6-2/TRBV6-3; d_gene: NA